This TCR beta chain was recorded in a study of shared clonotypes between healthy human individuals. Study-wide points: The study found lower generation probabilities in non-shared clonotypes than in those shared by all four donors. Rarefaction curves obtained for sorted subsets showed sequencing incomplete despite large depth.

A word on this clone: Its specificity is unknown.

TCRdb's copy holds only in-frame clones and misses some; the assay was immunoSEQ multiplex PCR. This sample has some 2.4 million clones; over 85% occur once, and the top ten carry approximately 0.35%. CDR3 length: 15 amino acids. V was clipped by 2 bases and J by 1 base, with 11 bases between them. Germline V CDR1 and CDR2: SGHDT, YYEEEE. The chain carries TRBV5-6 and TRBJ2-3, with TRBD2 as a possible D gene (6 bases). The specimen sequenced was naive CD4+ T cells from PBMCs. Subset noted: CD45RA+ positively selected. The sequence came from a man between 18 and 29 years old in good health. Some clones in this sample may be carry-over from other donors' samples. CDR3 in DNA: TGTGCCAGCAGCTTTGGGGGGTGGGGCACAGATACGCAGTATTTT. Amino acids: CASSFGGWGTDTQYF.